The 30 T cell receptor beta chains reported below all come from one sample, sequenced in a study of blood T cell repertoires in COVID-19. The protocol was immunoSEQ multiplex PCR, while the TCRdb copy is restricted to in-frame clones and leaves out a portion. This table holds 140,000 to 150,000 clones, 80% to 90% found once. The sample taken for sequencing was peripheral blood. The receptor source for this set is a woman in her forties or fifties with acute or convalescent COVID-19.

Here the CDR3 DNA reads TGTGCCAGCAGCCCGGGCCACGGACAGGCGGATGAAGCTTTCTTT. This sequence encodes CASSPGHGQADEAFF. This rearrangement joins TRBV7-9 to TRBJ1-1; 7 bases line up with TRBD1. Germline V gene data show CDR1 as SEHNR and CDR2 as FQNEAQ (reference sequence). The CDR3 has 15 amino acids. Trimming removed 5 bases from V and 7 bases from J; junction bases left unmatched: 13.

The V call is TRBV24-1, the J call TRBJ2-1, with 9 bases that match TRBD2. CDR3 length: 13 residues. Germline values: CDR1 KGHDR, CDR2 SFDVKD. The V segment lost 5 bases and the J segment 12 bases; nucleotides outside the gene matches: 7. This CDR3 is CATSVAGGSGQFF. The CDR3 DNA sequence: TGTGCCACCAGTGTCGCGGGGGGGAGTGGGCAGTTCTTC.

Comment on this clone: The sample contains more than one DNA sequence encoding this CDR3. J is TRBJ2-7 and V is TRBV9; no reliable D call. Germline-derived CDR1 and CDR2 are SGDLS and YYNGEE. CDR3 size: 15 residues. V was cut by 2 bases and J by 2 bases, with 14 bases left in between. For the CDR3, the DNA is TGTGCCAGCAGCGTCGGTACCTCCGCCACCTACGAGCAGTACTTC. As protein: CASSVGTSATYEQYF.

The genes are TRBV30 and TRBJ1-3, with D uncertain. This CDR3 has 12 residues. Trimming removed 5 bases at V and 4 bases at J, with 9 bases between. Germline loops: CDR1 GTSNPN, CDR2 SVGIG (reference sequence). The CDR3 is CAWETGGNTIYF. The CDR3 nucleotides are TGTGCCTGGGAGACGGGGGGAAACACCATATATTTT.

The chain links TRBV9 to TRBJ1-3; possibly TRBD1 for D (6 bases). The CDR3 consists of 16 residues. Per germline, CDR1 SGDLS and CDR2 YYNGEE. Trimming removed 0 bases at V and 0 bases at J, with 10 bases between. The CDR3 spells CASSVASGASGNTIYF. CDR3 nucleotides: TGTGCCAGCAGCGTAGCCTCAGGGGCCTCTGGAAACACCATATATTTT. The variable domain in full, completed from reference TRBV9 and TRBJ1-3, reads DSGVTQTPKHLITATGQRVTLRCSPRSGDLSVYWYQQSLDQGLQFLIQYYNGEERAKGNILERFSAQQFPDLHSELNLSSLELGDSALYFCASSVASGASGNTIYFGEGSWLTVV.

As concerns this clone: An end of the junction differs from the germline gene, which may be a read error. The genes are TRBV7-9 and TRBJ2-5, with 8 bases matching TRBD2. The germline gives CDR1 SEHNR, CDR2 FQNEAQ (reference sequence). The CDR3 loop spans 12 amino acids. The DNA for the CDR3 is TGTGCCAGCAGCTTAGCGCCCCGGGAGGGTAACTTC. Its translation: CASSLAPREGNF.

Here the CDR3 DNA reads TGTGCCAGTAGTATATATTTAAATGAAAAACTGTTTTTT. Protein sequence: CASSIYLNEKLFF. This chain connects TRBV19 to TRBJ1-4; no clear D. CDR3 length: 13 residues. Germline CDR1 LNHDA, CDR2 SQIVND (reference sequence). V shed 2 bases and J shed 5 bases, with 6 bases lying between them. Complete variable domain (other parts from reference TRBV19 and TRBJ1-4): DGGITQSPKYLFRKEGQNVTLSCEQNLNHDAMYWYRQDPGQGLRLIYYSQIVNDFQKGDIAEGYSVSREKKESFPLTVTSAQKNPTAFYLCASSIYLNEKLFFGSGTQLSVL.

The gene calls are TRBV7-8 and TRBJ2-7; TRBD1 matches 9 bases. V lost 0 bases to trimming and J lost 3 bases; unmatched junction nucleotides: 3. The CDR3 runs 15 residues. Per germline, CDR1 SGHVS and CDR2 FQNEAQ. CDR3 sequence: CASSLAATGGYEQYF. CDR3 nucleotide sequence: TGTGCCAGCAGCTTAGCGGCGACAGGGGGCTACGAGCAGTACTTC.

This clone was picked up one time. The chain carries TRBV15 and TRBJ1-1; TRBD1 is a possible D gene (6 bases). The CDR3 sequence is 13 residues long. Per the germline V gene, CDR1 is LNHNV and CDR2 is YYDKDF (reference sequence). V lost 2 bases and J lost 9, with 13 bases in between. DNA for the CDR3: TGTGCCACCAGCAGACCGTTACAGGGACAAGCTTTCTTT. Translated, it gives CATSRPLQGQAFF.

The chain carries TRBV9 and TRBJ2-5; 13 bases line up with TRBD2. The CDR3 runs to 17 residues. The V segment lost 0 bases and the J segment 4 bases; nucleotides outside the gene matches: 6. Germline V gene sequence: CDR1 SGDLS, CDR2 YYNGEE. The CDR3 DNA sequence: TGTGCCAGCAGCGTAGGTGAACTAGCGGGGGGGAGAGAGACCCAGTACTTC. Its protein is CASSVGELAGGRETQYF.

CDR3 DNA sequence: TGTGCCAGCACCGGGACAGGGAATGGCTACACCTTC. Its protein is CASTGTGNGYTF. The chain recombines TRBV2 with TRBJ1-2; 9 bases are shared with TRBD1. CDR3 length equals 12 residues. CDR1 and CDR2 from the germline V gene are SNHLY and FYNNEI. After removal of 7 bases from V and 6 bases from J, the junction contained 3 bases not matched to a gene.

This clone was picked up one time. This CDR3 is CAWLGGLETEAFF. The CDR3 bases are TGTGCCTGGTTAGGGGGCTTGGAAACTGAAGCTTTCTTT. The chain recombines TRBV30 with TRBJ1-1, with 7 bases lining up with TRBD1. The germline gives CDR1 GTSNPN, CDR2 SVGIG (reference sequence). This CDR3 has 13 amino acids. Losses at the gene ends were 5 bases for V and 5 bases for J; bases not matched to a gene: 8.

For the CDR3, the DNA is TGTGCCAGCAGTTATGGCAGCGCGAACACCGGGGAGCTGTTTTTT. It yields the protein CASSYGSANTGELFF. The rearrangement joins TRBV6-6 to TRBJ2-2; no firm D call. In germline, CDR1 is MNHNY, CDR2 SVGAGI (reference sequence). The CDR3 totals 15 residues. Trimming removed 3 bases from V and 0 bases from J, with 8 bases in between.

The CDR3: CASSQADKVLYF. CDR3 sequence (DNA): TGTGCCAGCAGCCAAGCGGACAAAGTGCTGTACTTC. The genes are TRBV3-1 (or the pseudogene TRBV3-2) and TRBJ2-7; TRBD1 is a possible D gene (5 bases). The germline V gene encodes CDR1 LGHDT and CDR2 YNNKEL (reference sequence). V was pared by 1 base and J by 12 bases, with 13 bases between. There are 12 residues in the CDR3.

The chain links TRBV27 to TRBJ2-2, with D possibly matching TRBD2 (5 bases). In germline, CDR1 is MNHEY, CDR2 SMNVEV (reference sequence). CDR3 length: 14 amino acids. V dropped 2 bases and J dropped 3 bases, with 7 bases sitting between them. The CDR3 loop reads CASSLGGYTGELFF. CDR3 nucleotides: TGTGCCAGCAGTTTAGGAGGATACACCGGGGAGCTGTTTTTT.

CDR3 in amino acids: CASGLQMNTEAFF. CDR3 bases: TGTGCCAGCGGATTACAGATGAACACTGAAGCTTTCTTT. V is TRBV28 and J is TRBJ1-1; the D is unclear. The germline V gene has CDR1 MDHEN and CDR2 SYDVKM. This CDR3 has 13 amino acids. Deletions cut 8 bases from V and 0 bases from J, with 10 bases between.

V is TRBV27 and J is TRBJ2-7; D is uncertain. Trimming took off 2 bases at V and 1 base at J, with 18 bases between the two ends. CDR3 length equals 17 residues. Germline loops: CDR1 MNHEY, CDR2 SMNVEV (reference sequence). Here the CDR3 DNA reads TGTGCCAGCAGTTTAAGTCCAACAGTTACTTTTTCCTACGAGCAGTACTTC. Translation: CASSLSPTVTFSYEQYF.

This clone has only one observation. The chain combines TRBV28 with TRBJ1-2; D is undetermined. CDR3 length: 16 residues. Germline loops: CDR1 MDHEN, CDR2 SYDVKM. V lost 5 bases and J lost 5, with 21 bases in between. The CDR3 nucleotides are TGTGCCAGCAGTCCTGGGCTCTTCCCTATCGCATATGGCTACACCTTC. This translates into CASSPGLFPIAYGYTF.

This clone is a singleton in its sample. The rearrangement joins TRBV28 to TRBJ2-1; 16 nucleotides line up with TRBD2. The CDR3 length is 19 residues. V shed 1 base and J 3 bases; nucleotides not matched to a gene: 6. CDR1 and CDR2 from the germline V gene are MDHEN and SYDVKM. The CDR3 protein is CASSLLGLAGGHRYNEQFF. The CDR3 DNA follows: TGTGCCAGCAGTTTATTGGGACTAGCGGGGGGGCATCGCTACAATGAGCAGTTCTTC.

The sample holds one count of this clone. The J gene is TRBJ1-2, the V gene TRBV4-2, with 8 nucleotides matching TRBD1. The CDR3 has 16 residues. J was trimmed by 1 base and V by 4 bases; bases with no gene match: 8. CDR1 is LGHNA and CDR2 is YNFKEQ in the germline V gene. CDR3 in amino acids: CASSPLGTGLNYGYTF. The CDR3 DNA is TGTGCCAGCAGCCCCCTGGGGACAGGCCTTAACTATGGCTACACCTTC.

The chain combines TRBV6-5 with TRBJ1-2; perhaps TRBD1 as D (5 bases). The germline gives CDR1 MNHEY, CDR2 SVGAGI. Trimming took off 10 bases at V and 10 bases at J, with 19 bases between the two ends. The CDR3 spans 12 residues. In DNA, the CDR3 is TGTGCCACCCGTCGGTCCAGGGATGACTACACCTTC. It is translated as CATRRSRDDYTF.

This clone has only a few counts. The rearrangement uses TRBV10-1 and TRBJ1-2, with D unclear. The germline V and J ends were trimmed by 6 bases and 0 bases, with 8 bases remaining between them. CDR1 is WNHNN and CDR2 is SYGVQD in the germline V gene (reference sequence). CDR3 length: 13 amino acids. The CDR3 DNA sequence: TGCGCCAGCAGCGAAACACCTAACTATGGCTACACCTTC. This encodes CASSETPNYGYTF.

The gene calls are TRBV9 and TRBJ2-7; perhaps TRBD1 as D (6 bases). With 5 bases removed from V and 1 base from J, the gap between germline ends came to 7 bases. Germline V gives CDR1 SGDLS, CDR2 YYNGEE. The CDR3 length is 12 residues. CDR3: CASRGASYEQYF. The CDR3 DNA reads TGTGCCAGCAGGGGGGCTTCCTACGAGCAGTACTTC.

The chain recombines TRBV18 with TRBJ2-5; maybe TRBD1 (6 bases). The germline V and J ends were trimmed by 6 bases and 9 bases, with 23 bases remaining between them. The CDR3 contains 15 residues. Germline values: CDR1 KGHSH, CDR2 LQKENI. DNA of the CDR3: TGTGCCAGCTCGTCAGGGGCCAGAGTGATGTGGGCCCAGTACTTC. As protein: CASSSGARVMWAQYF. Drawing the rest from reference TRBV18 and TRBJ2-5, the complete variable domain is NAGVMQNPRHLVRRRGQEARLRCSPMKGHSHVYWYRQLPEEGLKFMVYLQKENIIDESGMPKERFSAEFPKEGPSILRIQQVVRGDSAAYFCASSSGARVMWAQYFGPGTRLLVL.

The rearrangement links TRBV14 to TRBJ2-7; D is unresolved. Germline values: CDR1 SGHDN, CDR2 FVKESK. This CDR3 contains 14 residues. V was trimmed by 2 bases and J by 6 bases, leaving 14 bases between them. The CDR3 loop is CASSQMVTPIEQYF. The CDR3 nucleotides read TGTGCCAGCAGCCAAATGGTGACACCCATCGAGCAGTACTTC.

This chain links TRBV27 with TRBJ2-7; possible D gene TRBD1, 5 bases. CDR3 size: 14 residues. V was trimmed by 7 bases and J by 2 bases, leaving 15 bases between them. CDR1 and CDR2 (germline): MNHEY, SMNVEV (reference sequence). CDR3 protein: CASNTAGHTYEQYF. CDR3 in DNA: TGTGCCAGCAATACCGCCGGACATACCTACGAGCAGTACTTC.

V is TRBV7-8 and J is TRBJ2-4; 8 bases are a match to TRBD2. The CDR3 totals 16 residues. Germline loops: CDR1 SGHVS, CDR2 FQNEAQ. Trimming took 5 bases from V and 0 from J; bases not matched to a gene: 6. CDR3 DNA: TGTGCCAGCAGCCACGGGACTAGTCTAGCCAAAAACATTCAGTACTTC. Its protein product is CASSHGTSLAKNIQYF.

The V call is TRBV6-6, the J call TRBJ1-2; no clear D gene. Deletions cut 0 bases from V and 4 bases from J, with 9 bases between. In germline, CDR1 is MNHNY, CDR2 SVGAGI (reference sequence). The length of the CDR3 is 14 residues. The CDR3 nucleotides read TGTGCCAGCAGTTACTCCGACGGGAGCTATGGCTACACCTTC. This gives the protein CASSYSDGSYGYTF.

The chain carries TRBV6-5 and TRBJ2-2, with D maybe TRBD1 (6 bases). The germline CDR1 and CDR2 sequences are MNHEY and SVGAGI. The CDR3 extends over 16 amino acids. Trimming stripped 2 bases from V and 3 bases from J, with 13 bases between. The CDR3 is CASSYTQGLHTGELFF. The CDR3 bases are TGTGCCAGCAGTTACACGCAGGGGCTCCACACCGGGGAGCTGTTTTTT.

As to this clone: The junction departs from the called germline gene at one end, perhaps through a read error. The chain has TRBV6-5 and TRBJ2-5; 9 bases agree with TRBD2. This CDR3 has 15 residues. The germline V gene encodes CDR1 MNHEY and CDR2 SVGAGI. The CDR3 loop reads CASTPGLARQETQYF. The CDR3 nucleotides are TGTGCCAGCACCCCGGGACTAGCCCGCCAAGAAACCCAGTACTTC.